Listed here are 19 T cell receptor beta chains from one sample, sequenced in a study of blood T cell repertoires in COVID-19. Clones were read by immunoSEQ multiplex PCR, and TCRdb kept only the in-frame ones, dropping some. Among about 140,000 clones, roughly 83% were seen once, and the ten largest hold approximately 5%. The sequencing sample was made of PBMCs or T cells enriched from blood (not recorded which). These receptors all come from a man aged 35-49 years with acute COVID-19.

The chain uses TRBV5-1 and TRBJ2-1, with D possibly TRBD1 on 5 matching bases. The CDR3 is 15 residues long. V lost 1 base, J lost 0 bases, and 8 bases lay in between. Germline V gene lookup returns CDR1 SGHRS and CDR2 YFSETQ. The DNA for the CDR3 is TGCGCCAGCAGCTTGAGGGGCTTCTCCTACAATGAGCAGTTCTTC. Translated: CASSLRGFSYNEQFF.

This chain links TRBV4-1 with TRBJ2-3, with 15 bases aligning to TRBD2. This CDR3 has 16 amino acids. Germline CDR1 and CDR2: MGHRA and YSYEKL. V trimming: 4 bases; J trimming: 5 bases; junction bases outside the gene matches: 4. The CDR3 DNA reads TGCGCCAGCAGCCTTGGACTAGCGGGAGGGAAAGATACGCAGTATTTT. Amino acids: CASSLGLAGGKDTQYF.

Only a few counts were recorded for this clone. V and J are TRBV13 and TRBJ1-3; D ambiguous. Germline CDR1 reads PRHDT; CDR2 reads FYEKMQ (reference sequence). The CDR3 runs 15 residues. V gave up 4 bases and J gave up 4 bases, with 14 bases separating them. In DNA form, the CDR3 reads TGTGCCAGCAGCTACCTCAGCGGTCCGGGAAACACCATATATTTT. Its protein is CASSYLSGPGNTIYF.

This clone was counted only a few times. The chain joins TRBV5-6 to TRBJ1-5, with 9 nucleotides matching TRBD1. Per the germline V gene, CDR1 is SGHDT and CDR2 is YYEEEE. The CDR3 runs 15 residues. J was trimmed by 4 bases and V by 4 bases; bases with no gene match: 6. This CDR3 reads CASSPHGTGNQPQHF. The DNA of the CDR3 is TGTGCCAGCAGCCCACATGGGACAGGGAATCAGCCCCAGCATTTT.

V is TRBV28 and J is TRBJ1-1, with 7 bases lining up with TRBD1. The CDR3 is 13 amino acids. Germline V CDR1 and CDR2: MDHEN, SYDVKM. J gave up 6 bases and V 5 bases, and 6 bases lay outside the gene matches. The CDR3 is CASSTGEWPEAFF. The DNA of the CDR3 is TGTGCCAGCAGTACAGGGGAATGGCCTGAAGCTTTCTTT.

The genes are TRBV19 and TRBJ1-5; D remains unclear. CDR1 and CDR2 from the germline V gene are LNHDA and SQIVND (reference sequence). This CDR3 spans 13 amino acids. Trimming took off 3 bases at V and 7 bases at J, with 10 bases between the two ends. DNA of the CDR3: TGTGCCAGTAGTATGGGTTTCAGGCAGCCCCAGCATTTT. The encoded protein is CASSMGFRQPQHF.

This clone was counted a single time. V is TRBV2 and J is TRBJ2-7; the D gene is possibly TRBD1 (6 bases). Germline values: CDR1 SNHLY, CDR2 FYNNEI. The CDR3 has 18 amino acids. Trimming pared 0 bases from V and 1 base from J, leaving 19 bases between. For the CDR3, the DNA is TGTGCCAGCAGTGAAGCGAGATCCAGGGGTGGAGAGTCCTACGAGCAGTACTTC. Translation gives CASSEARSRGGESYEQYF.

J is TRBJ1-2 and V is TRBV6-6; TRBD1 is a possible D gene (6 bases). The CDR3 extends over 13 amino acids. In germline, CDR1 is MNHNY, CDR2 SVGAGI (reference sequence). Trimming took off 6 bases at V and 3 bases at J, with 11 bases between the two ends. The DNA of the CDR3 is TGTGCCAGCAGAGGGGGGGTTGACTATGGCTACACCTTC. Translated, it gives CASRGGVDYGYTF.

The V call is TRBV28, the J call TRBJ2-7; 9 bases line up with TRBD1. The CDR3 spans 15 residues. With 3 bases clipped from V and 5 bases from J, the junction kept 8 bases outside the gene matches. Looked up from germline, CDR1 is MDHEN and CDR2 is SYDVKM. The CDR3 region is CASSLSGGTGHEQYF. The CDR3 nucleotides are TGTGCCAGCAGTTTGAGCGGAGGGACAGGGCACGAGCAGTACTTC.

Details on this clone: The sample carries other DNA sequences with the same CDR3. The rearrangement links TRBV7-2 to TRBJ1-1; D may be TRBD1 (6 bases). Trimming pared 5 bases from V and 5 bases from J, leaving 15 bases between. The CDR3 is 14 amino acids. Germline loops: CDR1 SGHTA, CDR2 FQGNSA. The CDR3 is CASSLPGGATEAFF. CDR3 DNA sequence: TGTGCCAGCAGCCTCCCCGGGGGGGCTACTGAAGCTTTCTTT.

This chain joins TRBV24-1 and TRBJ2-1; 9 bases fit TRBD1. The germline gives CDR1 KGHDR, CDR2 SFDVKD. The CDR3 runs 12 residues. The trim removed 8 bases at V and 8 bases at J, leaving 3 bases unmatched. The CDR3 DNA follows: TGTGCCACCAACCACAGGGGGCATGAGCAGTTCTTC. Protein product: CATNHRGHEQFF.

This clone showed up just a few times. This chain uses TRBV28 with TRBJ1-5, with no clear D. Germline CDR1 and CDR2: MDHEN and SYDVKM. The CDR3 is made up of 12 amino acids. V lost 0 bases to trimming and J lost 9 bases, with 6 bases between them. Written as DNA, the CDR3 is TGTGCCAGCAGTTTATGGCCGGGGCCCCAGCATTTT. The encoded protein is CASSLWPGPQHF.

The chain carries TRBV7-2 and TRBJ1-3; D unclear. Between the trimmed V and J ends, which lost 3 bases and 0 bases, there was a span of 9 bases. Germline lookup yields CDR1 SGHTA and CDR2 FQGNSA. This CDR3 region has 15 residues. This chain's CDR3 is CASSFRVNSGNTIYF. The CDR3, as DNA: TGTGCCAGCAGCTTCCGAGTTAACTCTGGAAACACCATATATTTT. The variable domain in full, completed from reference TRBV7-2 and TRBJ1-3, reads GAGVSQSPSNKVTEKGKDVELRCDPISGHTALYWYRQSLGQGLEFLIYFQGNSAPDKSGLPSDRFSAERTGGSVSTLTIQRTQQEDSAVYLCASSFRVNSGNTIYFGEGSWLTVV.

The CDR3 sequence: CASSLFSGASYNSPLHF. DNA for the CDR3: TGTGCCAGCAGTTTGTTTAGTGGGGCCTCCTATAATTCACCCCTCCACTTT. This chain joins TRBV27 and TRBJ1-6, with D maybe TRBD1 (5 bases). Trimming pared 3 bases from V and 0 bases from J, leaving 12 bases between. The CDR3 is 17 residues long. In germline, CDR1 is MNHEY, CDR2 SMNVEV (reference sequence).

V is TRBV27 and J is TRBJ2-7, with D tentatively TRBD1 (6 bases). Germline CDR1 is MNHEY and CDR2 is SMNVEV (reference sequence). The CDR3 spans 14 residues. With 6 bases removed from V and 6 bases from J, the gap between germline ends came to 18 bases. The CDR3 loop reads CASRSPQGPAEQYF. The CDR3 DNA is TGTGCCAGCAGAAGCCCACAGGGTCCAGCCGAGCAGTACTTC.

The genes are TRBV27 and TRBJ2-3; 7 bases are a match to TRBD2. Looked up from germline, CDR1 is MNHEY and CDR2 is SMNVEV (reference sequence). The CDR3 is 15 residues long. The V segment lost 9 bases and the J segment 3 bases; nucleotides outside the gene matches: 12. Here the CDR3 DNA reads TGTGCCAGTTCTTTTTGGGAGGGTCGGACAGATACGCAGTATTTT. Translation: CASSFWEGRTDTQYF.

The rearrangement links TRBV9 to TRBJ1-6; the D is unclear. The germline V gene encodes CDR1 SGDLS and CDR2 YYNGEE. With 4 bases removed from V and 1 base from J, the gap between germline ends came to 12 bases. The CDR3 has 16 residues. CDR3 in amino acids: CASSPSRVSYNSPLHF. The CDR3 DNA sequence: TGTGCCAGCAGCCCCTCCCGCGTATCCTATAATTCACCCCTCCACTTT.

This clone occurred a few times. The chain recombines TRBV2 with TRBJ1-1; D may be TRBD1 (5 bases). Germline V gene data show CDR1 as SNHLY and CDR2 as FYNNEI. The CDR3 sequence is 13 residues long. The V end lost 6 bases, the J end lost 8 bases, and 16 bases lay between the germline ends. This CDR3 is CASSRRRGGEAFF. DNA for the CDR3: TGTGCCAGCAGCCGGAGGAGGGGCGGGGAAGCTTTCTTT.

This clone has a single count. This chain connects TRBV6-6 to TRBJ2-1; 7 bases agree with TRBD2. The length of the CDR3 is 14 residues. V trimming: 6 bases; J trimming: 5 bases; junction bases outside the gene matches: 7. Germline V gene sequence: CDR1 MNHNY, CDR2 SVGAGI (reference sequence). The CDR3 is CASSLSGEDNEQFF. The CDR3 nucleotides read TGTGCCAGCAGCCTCAGCGGGGAAGACAATGAGCAGTTCTTC.